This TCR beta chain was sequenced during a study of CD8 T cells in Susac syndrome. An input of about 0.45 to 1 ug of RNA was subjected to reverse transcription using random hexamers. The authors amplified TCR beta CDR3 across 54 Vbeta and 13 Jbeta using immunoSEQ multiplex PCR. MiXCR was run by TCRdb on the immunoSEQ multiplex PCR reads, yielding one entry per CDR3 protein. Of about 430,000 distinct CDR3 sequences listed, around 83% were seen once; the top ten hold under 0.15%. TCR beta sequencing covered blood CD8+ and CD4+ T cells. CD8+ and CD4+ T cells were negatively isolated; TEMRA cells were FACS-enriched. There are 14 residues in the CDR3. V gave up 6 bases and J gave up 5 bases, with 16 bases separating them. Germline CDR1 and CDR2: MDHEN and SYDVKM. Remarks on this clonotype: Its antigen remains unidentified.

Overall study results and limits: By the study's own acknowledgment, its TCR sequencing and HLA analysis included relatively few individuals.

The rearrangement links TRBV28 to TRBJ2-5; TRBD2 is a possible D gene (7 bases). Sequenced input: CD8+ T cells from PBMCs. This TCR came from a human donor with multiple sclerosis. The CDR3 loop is CASSSRGGSETQYF. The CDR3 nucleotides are TGTGCCAGCAGCTCAAGGGGGGGCAGCGAGACCCAGTACTTC.